Below, 8 T cell receptor beta chains from the same sample are listed, as sequenced in a study of blood T cell repertoires in COVID-19 (dated by TCRdb to about 2020). Library preparation employed the immunoSEQ multiplex PCR assay. TCRdb limited this immuneACCESS table to in-frame rearrangements with V and J called. A share of clones is missing; checked studies link under half to unresolved V genes, and the rest is unexplained. The sample table records 300,000 to 350,000 clones; about 90% of these occur just once. The ten largest clones capture 3.5% to 4.5% of the sample. Sequencing was carried out using PBMCs or T cells enriched from blood (not recorded which). Source of these receptors: a woman aged 18-29 years with acute COVID-19.

CDR3 region: CASTVQGDHYNEQFF. The CDR3 DNA reads TGCGCCAGCACGGTCCAGGGGGACCACTACAATGAGCAGTTCTTC. The gene calls are TRBV5-1 and TRBJ2-1; 7 nucleotides agree with TRBD1. Germline V lookup: CDR1 SGHRS, CDR2 YFSETQ. There are 15 residues in the CDR3. Trimming removed 6 bases from V and 3 bases from J; junction bases left unmatched: 9. The entire variable domain, with the rest obtained from reference TRBV5-1 and TRBJ2-1, is as follows: KAGVTQTPRYLIKTRGQQVTLSCSPISGHRSVSWYQQTPGQGLQFLFEYFSETQRNKGNFPGRFSGRQFSNSRSEMNVSTLELGDSALYLCASTVQGDHYNEQFFGPGTRLTVL.

The chain uses TRBV28 and TRBJ1-1; 7 bases line up with TRBD1. Germline CDR1 is MDHEN and CDR2 is SYDVKM. The CDR3 loop spans 12 amino acids. J gave up 9 bases and V 5 bases, and 6 bases lay outside the gene matches. This chain's CDR3 is CASSLDRAQAFF. The CDR3 DNA sequence: TGTGCCAGCAGTCTAGACAGGGCCCAAGCTTTCTTT.

V is TRBV19 and J is TRBJ2-1; 9 nucleotides line up with TRBD1. The J segment lost 9 bases and the V segment lost 0 bases, leaving 9 bases of the junction unmatched. The length of the CDR3 is 16 residues. CDR1 is LNHDA, CDR2 SQIVND, per germline (reference sequence). The chain's CDR3 is CASSIDRGQGLSEQFF. The DNA of the CDR3 is TGTGCCAGTAGTATAGACAGGGGACAGGGTTTAAGTGAGCAGTTCTTC.

The rearrangement uses TRBV18 and TRBJ2-7; D may be TRBD1 (5 bases). Germline CDR1 is KGHSH and CDR2 is LQKENI. The ends were cut back, 6 bases at V and 6 bases at J, with 21 bases in the middle. CDR3 length: 15 amino acids. As DNA, the CDR3 is TGTGCCAGCTCCCAATTGACAGAGACCTTCATCGAGCAGTACTTC. Protein: CASSQLTETFIEQYF.

The chain links TRBV27 to TRBJ2-1; possible D gene TRBD2, 5 bases. Trimming pared 10 bases from V and 3 bases from J, leaving 19 bases between. CDR3 size: 15 residues. CDR1 is MNHEY, CDR2 SMNVEV, per germline (reference sequence). The CDR3 loop reads CAIRVRAYGYNEQFF. The CDR3 DNA reads TGTGCCATCCGTGTGAGGGCGTACGGCTACAATGAGCAGTTCTTC.

The gene calls are TRBV5-8 and TRBJ1-2; a weak D match, TRBD1 (5 bases). V lost 1 base and J lost 0, with 10 bases in between. The germline CDR1 and CDR2 sequences are SGHTS and YDEGEE. The CDR3 runs 15 residues. The CDR3 coding sequence is TGTGCCAGCAGCTTGTGGAGCAGGGCTAACTATGGCTACACCTTC. Protein sequence: CASSLWSRANYGYTF.

The rearrangement links TRBV18 to TRBJ1-1, with D possibly TRBD1 on 6 matching bases. Trimming took off 4 bases at V and 4 bases at J, with 13 bases between the two ends. This CDR3 has 14 residues. The germline CDR1 and CDR2 sequences are KGHSH and LQKENI. DNA for the CDR3: TGTGCCAGCTCACTTCACAGGGAACTCACTGAAGCTTTCTTT. Protein sequence: CASSLHRELTEAFF.

The chain recombines TRBV28 with TRBJ1-3, with D maybe TRBD1 (6 bases). Germline V gene lookup returns CDR1 MDHEN and CDR2 SYDVKM. There are 12 residues in the CDR3. Trimming removed 8 bases from V and 4 bases from J, with 9 bases in between. The CDR3 loop is CASGQGGNTIYF. The CDR3 coding sequence is TGTGCCAGCGGGCAGGGGGGAAACACCATATATTTT.